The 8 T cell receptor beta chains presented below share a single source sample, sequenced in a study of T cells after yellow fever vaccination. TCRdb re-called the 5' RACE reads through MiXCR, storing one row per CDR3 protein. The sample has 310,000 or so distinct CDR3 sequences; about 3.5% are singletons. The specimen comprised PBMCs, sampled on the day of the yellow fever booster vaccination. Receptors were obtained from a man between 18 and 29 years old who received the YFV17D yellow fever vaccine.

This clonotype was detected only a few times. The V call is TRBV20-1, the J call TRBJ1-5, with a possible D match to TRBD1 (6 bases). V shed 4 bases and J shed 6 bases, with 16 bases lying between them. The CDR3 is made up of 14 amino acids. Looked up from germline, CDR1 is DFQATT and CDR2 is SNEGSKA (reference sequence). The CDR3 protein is CSATATGSSQPQHF. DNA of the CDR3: TGCAGTGCTACGGCCACAGGGTCGAGTCAGCCCCAGCATTTT.

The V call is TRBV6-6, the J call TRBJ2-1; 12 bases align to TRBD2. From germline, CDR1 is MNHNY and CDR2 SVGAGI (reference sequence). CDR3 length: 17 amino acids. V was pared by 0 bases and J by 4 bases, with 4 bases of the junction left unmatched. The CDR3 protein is CASSYSKLAGGYNEQFF. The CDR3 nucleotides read TGTGCCAGCAGTTACTCAAAACTAGCGGGGGGTTACAATGAGCAGTTCTTC.

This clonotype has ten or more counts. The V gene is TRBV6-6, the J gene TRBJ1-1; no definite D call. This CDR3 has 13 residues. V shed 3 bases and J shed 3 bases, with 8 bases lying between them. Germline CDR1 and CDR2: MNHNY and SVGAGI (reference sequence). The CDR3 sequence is CASSYEIYTEAFF. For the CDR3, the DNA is TGTGCCAGCAGTTATGAGATTTACACTGAAGCTTTCTTT.

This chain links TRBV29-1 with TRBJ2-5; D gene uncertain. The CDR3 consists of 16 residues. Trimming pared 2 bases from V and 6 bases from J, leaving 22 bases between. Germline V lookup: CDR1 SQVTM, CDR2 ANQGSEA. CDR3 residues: CSVEYQVTLYPKTQYF. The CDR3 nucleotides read TGCAGCGTTGAATATCAGGTTACCCTGTACCCAAAGACCCAGTACTTC.

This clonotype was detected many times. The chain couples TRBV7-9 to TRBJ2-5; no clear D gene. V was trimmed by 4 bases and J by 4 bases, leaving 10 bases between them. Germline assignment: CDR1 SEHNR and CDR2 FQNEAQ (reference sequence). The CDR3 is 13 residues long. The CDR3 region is CASSSVSGETQYF. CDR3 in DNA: TGTGCCAGCAGCTCCGTGTCCGGAGAGACCCAGTACTTC.

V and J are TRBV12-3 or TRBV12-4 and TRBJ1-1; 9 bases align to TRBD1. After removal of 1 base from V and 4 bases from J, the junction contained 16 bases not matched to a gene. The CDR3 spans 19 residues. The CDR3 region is CASSLDKFFAGQGVTEAFF. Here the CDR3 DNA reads TGTGCCAGCAGTTTAGATAAGTTCTTCGCGGGACAGGGTGTCACTGAAGCTTTCTTT.

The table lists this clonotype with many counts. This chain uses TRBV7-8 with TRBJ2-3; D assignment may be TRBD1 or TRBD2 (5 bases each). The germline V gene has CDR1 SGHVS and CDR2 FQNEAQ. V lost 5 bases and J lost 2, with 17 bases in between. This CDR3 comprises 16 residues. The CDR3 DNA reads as TGTGCCAGCAGCCCCAGGGCGGGCAGGCCCACAGATACGCAGTATTTT. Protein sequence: CASSPRAGRPTDTQYF.

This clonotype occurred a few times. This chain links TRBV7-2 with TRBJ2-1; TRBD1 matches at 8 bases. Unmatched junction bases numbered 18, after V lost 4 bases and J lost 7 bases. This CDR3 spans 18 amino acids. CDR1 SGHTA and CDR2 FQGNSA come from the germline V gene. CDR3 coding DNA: TGTGCCAGCAGCTCCCGAGAAGTACGCAGGGGGCTGAGGAATGAGCAGTTCTTC. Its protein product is CASSSREVRRGLRNEQFF.